The present entry profiles one T cell receptor (beta chain) with its context. As yet, its antigen is unknown. Patients got ipilimumab 1 mg/kg beginning 14 to 28 days post-transplant. Through week 26, nivolumab 3 mg/kg IV was given weeks 1, 4, 7, 10, then biweekly. The entry originates in a study of ipilimumab plus nivolumab after autologous stem cell transplantation. Findings and limits, study-wide: TCR repertoire, Treg phenotype and gut microbiota reportedly support more study of this approach.

The assay was immunoSEQ multiplex PCR, and TCRdb's table has in-frame clones only and misses some. The sample yields about 9,800 clones, roughly two thirds seen once. The sequence was collected from a female donor with multiple myeloma. Material: PBMCs, obtained in a trial of ipilimumab plus nivolumab as post-transplant consolidation.

Here the CDR3 DNA reads TGCGCCAGCAGCCAAGATTGGGGGTCGGCGGGCTACACCTTC. Translating gives CASSQDWGSAGYTF. The chain joins TRBV4-1 to TRBJ1-2, with D maybe TRBD1 (5 bases). The V end was cut by 0 bases, the J end by 8 bases, with 13 bases between. The CDR3 is made up of 14 amino acids. CDR1 and CDR2 (germline): MGHRA, YSYEKL.